This T cell receptor (beta chain) was profiled in a study of cytomegalovirus exposure and HLA in healthy donors. Germline V lookup: CDR1 LNHDA, CDR2 SQIVND (reference sequence). The CDR3 is 13 residues long. V lost 3 bases and J 5 bases, leaving 9 bases between the germline ends. In the case of this clone: Its target is not known.

PCR used 60 Vbeta primers and 13 Jbeta primers. Generated by immunoSEQ multiplex PCR, the TCRdb table keeps only in-frame clones and is missing some. The data contain around 140,000 clones, 73% of them singletons. Donors sampled were nominally healthy, though unrecorded immune exposures were likely. General observations from the study: It was shown in a later analysis that HLA-associated TCR beta chains were more clonally expanded than other, equally common chains. For most subjects, TCR beta sequences were reported to predict HLA-A and HLA-B alleles with accuracy.

This chain joins TRBV19 and TRBJ2-3; D is perhaps TRBD2 (5 bases). The sequenced sample was PBMCs. The sequence was collected from a woman between 18 and 30 years old in good health and CMV-seronegative. DNA for the CDR3: TGTGCCAGTAGTATTAGAGGACTAGATACGCAGTATTTT. It encodes CASSIRGLDTQYF.